The clone carrying this TCR beta chain has a handful of counts. Its target is unknown. The entry originates in a study of CD8 T cells in ankylosing spondylitis. Whole-study findings and limits: There was a TCR beta motif, made of several highly homologous variants, that appeared characteristic of ankylosing spondylitis blood. Matched ankylosing spondylitis synovial fluid reportedly contained a significantly enriched population of disease-linked clones.

The CDR3 extends over 18 amino acids. Per the germline V gene, CDR1 is LGHNA and CDR2 is YNFKEQ. V lost 1 base, J lost 0 bases, and 4 bases stayed unmatched. Scientists made TCR beta libraries using quantitative 5'-RACE with molecular barcodes. MiXCR was run by TCRdb on the 5' RACE reads, yielding one entry per CDR3 protein. The repertoire includes just under 550,000 distinct CDR3 sequences, approximately 11% of them detected once, and under 7.5% sits in the top ten. This rearrangement joins TRBV4-2 to TRBJ2-2, with 11 nucleotides matching TRBD2. Sample: blood, either unsorted or a sorted T cell fraction (not recorded which). The sequence was obtained from a male donor with ankylosing spondylitis. CDR3 amino acids: CASSQGTSGLTNTGELFF. The CDR3 DNA sequence: TGTGCCAGCAGCCAAGGGACTAGCGGGTTGACGAACACCGGGGAGCTGTTTTTT.